These 3 T cell receptor beta chains share one sample of origin, sequenced in a study of cytomegalovirus exposure and HLA in healthy donors. It was with 60 Vbeta and 13 Jbeta primers that the PCR ran. Sequencing was performed with immunoSEQ multiplex PCR; in TCRdb, only in-frame clones are kept and a portion is missing. The sample holds about 200,000 clones, more than 60% seen once. Sequencing was done on a sample of PBMCs. Receptors originate from a man in his forties or fifties in good health and CMV-seronegative.

The V and J genes are TRBV5-6 and TRBJ2-2; 7 positions match TRBD2. The J segment lost 7 bases and the V segment lost 4 bases, leaving 7 bases of the junction unmatched. CDR3 length: 14 residues. Germline V gene sequence: CDR1 SGHDT, CDR2 YYEEEE. The CDR3 loop reads CASSESGIGGELFF. DNA for the CDR3: TGTGCCAGCAGCGAAAGCGGGATTGGCGGGGAGCTGTTTTTT.

The chain has TRBV30 and TRBJ1-3, with no clear D. The CDR3 contains 13 residues. Deletions cut 0 bases from V and 4 bases from J, with 7 bases between. Germline V gene lookup returns CDR1 GTSNPN and CDR2 SVGIG (reference sequence). CDR3 nucleotide sequence: TGTGCCTGGAGTGTAACGGAGGGAAACACCATATATTTT. Its protein is CAWSVTEGNTIYF.

The chain employs TRBV5-1 and TRBJ2-7; the match to TRBD2 covers 9 bases. The CDR3 runs 14 residues. The J segment lost 6 bases and the V segment lost 1 base, leaving 5 bases of the junction unmatched. Looked up from germline, CDR1 is SGHRS and CDR2 is YFSETQ. CDR3 in amino acids: CASSLYLAGVEQYF. In DNA, the CDR3 is TGCGCCAGCAGCTTGTATTTAGCGGGAGTCGAGCAGTACTTC.